One sample yielded the 4 T cell receptor beta chains listed below, sequenced in a study of a mutant IDH1 vaccine in newly diagnosed glioma (dated by TCRdb to about 2021). Library preparation employed the immunoSEQ multiplex PCR assay. This immuneACCESS table, as held by TCRdb, lists in-frame sequences with V and J called but not all clones. Of the missing ones, under half trace to an unresolved V gene in checked studies; the others have no known cause. A total of some 33,000 clones appear in this sample, approximately 80% of them only once. Together, the top ten hold 11% of the sample. These TCRs are of unknown antigen specificity. Interpreted using the paper, the time point label stands for: week 35, safety follow-up. Every vaccine dose consisted of 300 ug of a 20-mer mutant IDH1 peptide in Montanide, administered subcutaneously together with topical imiquimod. The sequences come from PBMCs, collected from a glioma patient whose treatment included an IDH1 peptide vaccine. Every receptor here comes from a woman in her thirties or forties with glioma.

This rearrangement joins TRBV5-5 to TRBJ2-3, with D unclear. The CDR3 is 15 residues long. With 3 bases removed from V and 0 bases from J, the gap between germline ends came to 11 bases. Germline CDR1 SGHKS, CDR2 YYEKEE (reference sequence). The CDR3 DNA reads as TGTGCCAGCAGCTCAAGTTTTCGCAGCACAGATACGCAGTATTTT. Translation: CASSSSFRSTDTQYF. The full variable domain, rest sourced from reference TRBV5-5 and TRBJ2-3, is DAGVTQSPTHLIKTRGQQVTLRCSPISGHKSVSWYQQVLGQGPQFIFQYYEKEERGRGNFPDRFSARQFPNYSSELNVNALLLGDSALYLCASSSSFRSTDTQYFGPGTRLTVL.

This chain uses TRBV5-1 with TRBJ1-4; D unresolved. Trimming pared 2 bases from V and 4 bases from J, leaving 12 bases between. There are 15 residues in the CDR3. CDR1 is SGHRS, CDR2 YFSETQ, per germline. The CDR3 is CASSFSLQLNEKLFF. The CDR3 nucleotides are TGCGCCAGCAGCTTCAGCTTACAGCTTAATGAAAAACTGTTTTTT.

Only a few counts were recorded for this clone. This sequence joins TRBV27 and TRBJ2-7; D is undetermined. This CDR3 contains 14 residues. Trimming removed 4 bases from V and 2 bases from J, with 12 bases in between. Germline CDR1 and CDR2: MNHEY and SMNVEV (reference sequence). The CDR3 coding sequence is TGTGCCAGCAGTTCTGCGGCCGAAGCCTACGAGCAGTACTTC. Its translation is CASSSAAEAYEQYF.

The chain employs TRBV6-5 and TRBJ2-2; D remains ambiguous. This CDR3 spans 13 amino acids. Trimming shortened V by 5 bases and J by 4 bases, and 8 bases separated the two germline ends. Per the germline V gene, CDR1 is MNHEY and CDR2 is SVGAGI. As DNA, the CDR3 is TGTGCCAGCAGTGCTGCGGCCACCGGGGAGCTGTTTTTT. Its protein is CASSAAATGELFF.